Described below is a single T cell receptor beta chain sequence and its context. This sample was included in a study of Graves' ophthalmopathy and Graves' hyperthyroidism. V lost 6 bases and J lost 10; bases outside the gene matches: 5. CDR1 is SNHLY, CDR2 FYNNEI, per germline. This CDR3 region has 11 residues. Amplifying from RNA transcripts, the study obtained TCR beta CDR3 regions. RT-PCR with HTBI primers came first, then second-round multiplex PCR. TCRdb processed the multiplex PCR reads anew with MiXCR; each CDR3 protein has one entry. The top ten clones hold 11% of a sample with more than 1,000,000 distinct CDR3 sequences, roughly two fifths of them seen once.

This chain connects TRBV2 to TRBJ1-2; 7 positions match TRBD1. Sequencing was performed on peripheral blood or thyroid tissue (not recorded which). The source of this sequence is an adult man with Graves' hyperthyroidism. DNA of the CDR3: TGTGCCAGCAGCCCGGGACAGATCTACACCTTC. Its translation is CASSPGQIYTF. The complete variable domain, with remaining parts taken from reference TRBV2 and TRBJ1-2, reads EPEVTQTPSHQVTQMGQEVILRCVPISNHLYFYWYRQILGQKVEFLVSFYNNEISEKSEIFDDQFSVERPDGSNFTLKIRSTKLEDSAMYFCASSPGQIYTFGSGTRLTVV.